This T cell receptor beta chain comes out of a study of cytomegalovirus exposure and HLA in healthy donors. Study observations and caveats: TRBV6-2, TRBV6-3 and some other V segments were excluded as indistinguishable.

Use of 60 Vbeta and 13 Jbeta primers characterized the PCR. Sequenced by immunoSEQ multiplex PCR; TCRdb stores in-frame clones only, minus some. The profile shows about 190,000 clones, about 80% of them singletons. Regarding this clone: The antigen is not known. Other DNA sequences from this sample encode an identical CDR3 as well.

The V gene's germline CDR1 is MNHEY and CDR2 SVGAGI. The CDR3 extends over 15 amino acids. V gave up 6 bases and J gave up 0 bases; unmatched junction bases: 5. The TCR comes from a woman between 40 and 55 years old in good health and CMV-seronegative. The chain combines TRBV6-5 with TRBJ2-1; 7 positions agree with TRBD2. The sample consisted of PBMCs. CDR3 DNA sequence: TGTGCCAGCAGCCCTAGCGGCAGCTCCTACAATGAGCAGTTCTTC. This codes for CASSPSGSSYNEQFF.